The clone carrying this TCR beta chain has more than one count but fewer than ten. The data were taken from a study of blood T cell repertoires in COVID-19. Turning to the study itself: The samples span acute and convalescent COVID-19 from the United States, Italy and Spain.

Trimming took off 4 bases at V and 3 bases at J, with 11 bases between the two ends. CDR3 size: 13 residues. Germline V gives CDR1 SQVTM, CDR2 ANQGSEA. This table comes from immunoSEQ multiplex PCR, and its TCRdb copy is limited to in-frame clones, with some not included. The data contain some 200,000 clones, about 90% of them singletons. The sample comprised peripheral blood. This TCR was recovered from a man in his forties with active or convalescent COVID-19. The rearrangement uses TRBV29-1 and TRBJ2-3, with D tentatively TRBD1 (6 bases). The CDR3 loop is CSVVGGETDTQYF. CDR3 nucleotide sequence: TGCAGCGTTGTAGGGGGAGAGACAGATACGCAGTATTTT.